What follows are 27 T cell receptor beta chains derived from one specimen sequenced in a study of CD8 T cells in ankylosing spondylitis. In TCRdb, the 5' RACE reads were re-called with MiXCR into one record per CDR3 protein. This sample has roughly 250,000 distinct CDR3 sequences, with over 9.5% found just once. Sequenced sample: blood, either unsorted or a sorted T cell fraction (not recorded which). The receptor set was obtained from a male donor with ankylosing spondylitis or in good health (not recorded which).

Many counts were recorded for this clonotype. The V gene is TRBV5-1, the J gene TRBJ2-7; tentatively, D is TRBD1 or TRBD2 (5 bases each). V was shortened by 8 bases and J by 0 bases, with 18 bases between the two germline ends. The CDR3 sequence is 15 residues long. The germline V gene encodes CDR1 SGHRS and CDR2 YFSETQ. The CDR3 DNA is TGCGCCAGTCACCCTGGGACCGCGCCCTCCTACGAGCAGTACTTC. It is translated as CASHPGTAPSYEQYF.

This clonotype was found many times. The genes are TRBV15 and TRBJ2-1, with D possibly matching TRBD2 (6 bases). There are 18 residues in the CDR3. Germline V gene lookup returns CDR1 LNHNV and CDR2 YYDKDF (reference sequence). V was clipped by 2 bases and J by 8 bases, with 25 bases between them. For the CDR3, the DNA is TGTGCCACCAGCAGACGCCTAGGGTCTGGCGGAGGAGGGGATGAGCAGTTCTTC. Its protein product is CATSRRLGSGGGGDEQFF.

This clonotype has a count of ten or more. The rearrangement uses TRBV5-5 and TRBJ1-5, with a weak D call TRBD1 (5 bases). V dropped 2 bases and J dropped 7 bases, with 10 bases sitting between them. Germline CDR1 SGHKS, CDR2 YYEKEE (reference sequence). This CDR3 contains 13 residues. CDR3 bases: TGTGCCAGCAGCTTTAATACAGGACAGCCCCAGCATTTT. This encodes CASSFNTGQPQHF. The full variable domain, with the rest looked up from reference TRBV5-5 and TRBJ1-5, is DAGVTQSPTHLIKTRGQQVTLRCSPISGHKSVSWYQQVLGQGPQFIFQYYEKEERGRGNFPDRFSARQFPNYSSELNVNALLLGDSALYLCASSFNTGQPQHFGDGTRLSIL.

In this sample, this clonotype turned up a few times. The chain joins TRBV2 to TRBJ2-3; D is tentatively TRBD1 or TRBD2 (5 bases each). V was cut by 5 bases and J by 0 bases, with 15 bases left in between. The CDR3 spans 16 residues. Germline V lookup: CDR1 SNHLY, CDR2 FYNNEI. For the CDR3, the DNA is TGTGCCAGCAGTCGACTCCGGGACCCAAGCACAGATACGCAGTATTTT. Its translation: CASSRLRDPSTDTQYF.

The V call is TRBV6-1, the J call TRBJ2-1; no clear D. With 3 bases removed from V and 9 bases from J, the gap between germline ends came to 9 bases. Germline loops: CDR1 MNHNS, CDR2 SASEGT. The CDR3 covers 12 residues. CDR3 amino acids: CASSDSVGEQFF. The DNA of the CDR3 is TGTGCCAGCAGTGATTCTGTGGGTGAGCAGTTCTTC.

At least ten counts were recorded for this clonotype. The chain employs TRBV5-1 and TRBJ2-5; 16 nucleotides line up with TRBD2. The CDR3 has 16 residues. Unmatched junction bases numbered 4, after V lost 4 bases and J lost 4 bases. The germline V gene encodes CDR1 SGHRS and CDR2 YFSETQ. The CDR3 protein is CASSPGLAGGPETQYF. DNA of the CDR3: TGCGCCAGCAGCCCGGGACTAGCGGGGGGGCCAGAGACCCAGTACTTC.

The gene calls are TRBV20-1 and TRBJ2-7; 8 nucleotides agree with TRBD2. Germline V lookup: CDR1 DFQATT, CDR2 SNEGSKA (reference sequence). This CDR3 is 14 amino acids long. The junction had 10 bases not matched to a gene; V was cut back by 5 bases and J by 4 bases. CDR3 sequence: CSADGDSGTYEQYF. The CDR3 DNA reads TGCAGTGCTGACGGTGATAGCGGGACGTACGAGCAGTACTTC.

The table lists this clonotype with many counts. The chain uses TRBV6-1 and TRBJ2-7; D is undetermined. From germline, CDR1 is MNHNS and CDR2 SASEGT. The CDR3 contains 14 residues. V was trimmed by 5 bases and J by 6 bases, leaving 17 bases between them. This CDR3 reads CASSPFALSAEQYF. The CDR3 DNA follows: TGTGCCAGCAGTCCCTTCGCCCTGTCGGCCGAGCAGTACTTC.

This clonotype has ten or more counts. The chain couples TRBV5-1 to TRBJ2-5; D is possibly TRBD1 (6 bases). V was pared by 4 bases and J by 0 bases, with 13 bases between. Germline V CDR1 and CDR2: SGHRS, YFSETQ. This CDR3 is built from 15 residues. The CDR3 bases are TGCGCCAGCAGCGGCTCAGGACAGTACCAAGAGACCCAGTACTTC. Translated: CASSGSGQYQETQYF.

This clonotype was seen ten or more times. The V and J genes are TRBV2 and TRBJ2-4; D may match TRBD1 or TRBD2 (5 bases each). The CDR3 runs 15 residues. V shed 2 bases and J shed 6 bases, with 14 bases lying between them. The germline V gene encodes CDR1 SNHLY and CDR2 FYNNEI. In DNA, the CDR3 is TGTGCCAGCAGTGAAAAGGCAGGGAGTTCAAACATTCAGTACTTC. Translated: CASSEKAGSSNIQYF.

This clonotype was counted many times. This rearrangement joins TRBV20-1 to TRBJ2-3; D call uncertain. Trimming took off 2 bases at V and 0 bases at J, with 6 bases between the two ends. The germline V gene has CDR1 DFQATT and CDR2 SNEGSKA (reference sequence). The CDR3 runs 13 residues. DNA of the CDR3: TGCAGTGCTAGACAGATTAGCACAGATACGCAGTATTTT. This codes for CSARQISTDTQYF.

This clonotype was observed many times. The V gene is TRBV7-9, the J gene TRBJ1-1, with no clear D. Trimming took off 4 bases at V and 1 base at J, with 13 bases between the two ends. The CDR3 runs 15 residues. Germline CDR1 is SEHNR and CDR2 is FQNEAQ (reference sequence). In DNA form, the CDR3 reads TGTGCCAGCAGCTCCCAGCACCATTCGAACACTGAAGCTTTCTTT. Its translation is CASSSQHHSNTEAFF.

A note on this clonotype: A much larger clonotype is one base distant, so this may be a read error. This rearrangement joins TRBV5-1 to TRBJ2-7; TRBD2 aligns across 9 bases. The CDR3 extends over 14 amino acids. Germline V lookup: CDR1 SGHRS, CDR2 YFSETQ. The ends lost 7 bases at V and 2 bases at J; junction bases unmatched: 7. Here the CDR3 DNA reads TGCGCCAGCCGCCTCGAGCGGGAGGCCTACGAGCAGTACTTC. Its translation is CASRLEREAYEQYF.

This clonotype was recorded at least ten times. V usage is TRBV10-3 and J usage is TRBJ2-3, with 8 bases matching TRBD1. Germline CDR1 reads ENHRY; CDR2 reads SYGVKD. Trimming at V came to 2 bases and at J to 3 bases, leaving 4 bases not matched to a gene. This CDR3 comprises 15 residues. The CDR3: CAISEADRDTDTQYF. CDR3 nucleotides: TGTGCCATCAGTGAGGCGGACAGGGATACAGATACGCAGTATTTT.

Ten or more counts support this clonotype. The chain couples TRBV6-6 to TRBJ2-5; 8 bases are shared with TRBD2. Germline CDR1 reads MNHNY; CDR2 reads SVGAGI (reference sequence). This CDR3 is 13 amino acids long. With V trimmed by 7 bases and J by 4 bases, 5 bases remained unmatched. The CDR3 DNA sequence: TGTGCCAGCACAACGAGCGGGAGAGAGACCCAGTACTTC. Its translation: CASTTSGRETQYF.

This clonotype came up many times. V usage is TRBV5-1 and J usage is TRBJ2-2; 7 nucleotides align to TRBD1. With 3 bases clipped from V and 4 bases from J, the junction kept 9 bases outside the gene matches. Per the germline V gene, CDR1 is SGHRS and CDR2 is YFSETQ. CDR3 length: 16 amino acids. The CDR3: CASSSGQAVVTGELFF. The CDR3 coding sequence is TGCGCCAGCAGCTCTGGACAGGCTGTCGTCACCGGGGAGCTGTTTTTT.

This clonotype was counted only a few times. The chain links TRBV7-9 to TRBJ1-1; unclear D gene. V was clipped by 5 bases and J by 4 bases, with 11 bases between them. This CDR3 contains 13 residues. Germline CDR1 and CDR2: SEHNR and FQNEAQ (reference sequence). The CDR3 DNA is TGTGCCAGCAGCCCTAGGTTGAGCACTGAAGCTTTCTTT. Protein sequence: CASSPRLSTEAFF.

This clonotype was observed at least ten times. The chain recombines TRBV4-2 with TRBJ1-2; TRBD1 is a possible D gene (5 bases). CDR1 is LGHNA and CDR2 is YNFKEQ in the germline V gene. The CDR3 has 14 amino acids. V gave up 2 bases and J gave up 3 bases, with 10 bases separating them. For the CDR3, the DNA is TGTGCCAGCAGCCAATTTGGGGGTGACTATGGCTACACCTTC. Translated, it gives CASSQFGGDYGYTF.

This clonotype was seen repeatedly, ten times or more. J is TRBJ1-5 and V is TRBV20-1, with D unresolved. Germline V CDR1 and CDR2: DFQATT, SNEGSKA (reference sequence). Trimming stripped 5 bases from V and 5 bases from J, with 13 bases between. CDR3 length: 13 residues. The CDR3 protein is CSASTARDQPQHF. The CDR3 DNA follows: TGCAGTGCTTCGACGGCCCGGGATCAGCCCCAGCATTTT.

In its sample, this clonotype was seen many times. The chain is built from TRBV20-1 and TRBJ1-4, with D tentatively TRBD1 (5 bases). V dropped 3 bases and J dropped 13 bases, with 24 bases sitting between them. CDR3 length: 15 residues. CDR1 and CDR2 (germline): DFQATT, SNEGSKA (reference sequence). The CDR3 region has the DNA TGCAGTGCTAGGGAAGGGGCAAGGCCCTTGGGGACACTGTTTTTT. Translated, it gives CSAREGARPLGTLFF.

This clonotype has a count of ten or more. The J gene is TRBJ1-5, the V gene TRBV15; D unresolved. The ends were cut back, 0 bases at V and 0 bases at J, with 6 bases in the middle. The CDR3 consists of 15 residues. In germline, CDR1 is LNHNV, CDR2 YYDKDF (reference sequence). CDR3 in amino acids: CATSRDLGSNQPQHF. The CDR3 DNA reads as TGTGCCACCAGCAGAGATCTCGGTAGCAATCAGCCCCAGCATTTT.

This clonotype was recorded at least ten times. V is TRBV12-3 or TRBV12-4 and J is TRBJ1-2; a possible D gene is TRBD1 (5 bases). This CDR3 has 13 residues. Trimming removed 2 bases from V and 4 bases from J, with 8 bases in between. The CDR3 region has the DNA TGTGCCAGCAGTTTATTGGGGGGCTATGGCTACACCTTC. Protein: CASSLLGGYGYTF.

This clonotype was observed many times. CDR3 nucleotide sequence: TGCAGCGTTGCGCAGACCTACGAGCAGTACTTC. It is translated as CSVAQTYEQYF. The chain joins TRBV29-1 to TRBJ2-7, with D unclear. The germline V gene encodes CDR1 SQVTM and CDR2 ANQGSEA. This CDR3 spans 11 amino acids. V dropped 4 bases and J dropped 2 bases, with 6 bases sitting between them.

In this sample, this clonotype turned up many times. V and J are TRBV27 and TRBJ2-7; 7 bases agree with TRBD1. Trimming took 1 base from V and 3 from J; bases not matched to a gene: 6. The CDR3 contains 15 residues. CDR1 is MNHEY, CDR2 SMNVEV, per germline (reference sequence). CDR3 in DNA: TGTGCCAGCAGTTTATTCGGGACAGAGAACTACGAGCAGTACTTC. Encoded protein: CASSLFGTENYEQYF.

This clonotype was seen ten or more times. This chain joins TRBV5-1 and TRBJ2-1, with no clear D. CDR3 length: 13 residues. Trimming stripped 4 bases from V and 6 bases from J, with 11 bases between. Germline CDR1 reads SGHRS; CDR2 reads YFSETQ. The CDR3 sequence is CASSPDVGNEQFF. For the CDR3, the DNA is TGCGCCAGCAGCCCGGACGTGGGCAATGAGCAGTTCTTC.

The gene calls are TRBV3-1 and TRBJ2-5; no reliable D call. Germline CDR1 reads LGHDT; CDR2 reads YNNKEL (reference sequence). Trimming pared 1 base from V and 1 base from J, leaving 16 bases between. The CDR3 is 17 residues long. The CDR3 sequence: CASSQGRAGTAQETQYF. DNA of the CDR3: TGTGCCAGCAGCCAAGGTCGTGCAGGAACAGCCCAAGAGACCCAGTACTTC.

Ten or more counts support this clonotype. The chain carries TRBV5-1 and TRBJ2-1, with a tentative D call TRBD1 (5 bases). V lost 3 bases to trimming and J lost 5 bases, with 15 bases between them. CDR1 is SGHRS and CDR2 is YFSETQ in the germline V gene. The CDR3 is made up of 15 amino acids. The CDR3 region has the DNA TGCGCCAGCAGCTCCAGGGTTGCAAGGGACAATGAGCAGTTCTTC. Encoded protein: CASSSRVARDNEQFF.